This T cell receptor beta chain was recorded in a study of OX40 agonist ivuxolimab in advanced cancers. Study-level background: Ivuxolimab was an agonistic, fully human IgG2 monoclonal antibody directed against OX40 (CD134), a costimulatory receptor. Intravenous ivuxolimab was administered to patients every 2 weeks at six dose levels: 0.01, 0.1, 0.3, 1.5, 3 and 10 mg/kg. Of the roughly 50 dose-escalation patients, hepatocellular carcinoma was present in some 19, melanoma in roughly 15, renal cell carcinoma in 9 and head and neck cancer in 9. A male proportion of around 80% and a mean age of about 60 years, ranging from roughly 23 to 79, were recorded for the dose-escalation cohort. Patients were allowed to have had prior anti-PD-1, anti-PD-L1 or anti-CTLA-4 therapy, and approximately 40% of the dose-escalation patients had previously received checkpoint inhibitors. Partial responses occurred in three dose-escalation patients, of whom one had hepatocellular carcinoma and two had cutaneous melanoma. The point of sequencing TCRbeta in the periphery was to test whether ivuxolimab changed TCR sequence diversity and drove clonal T-cell expansion. The paper covers the monotherapy dose-escalation part of the phase I ivuxolimab trial, which included N = 52 patients. Results and caveats for the whole study, not just this receptor: In the 0.1-3.0 mg/kg groups, partial responders had among the lowest normalized peripheral clonal expansion, particularly in CD8+ T cells. Which antigens the clonally expanded peripheral T cells were specific for was not determined. Low levels of normalized T-cell clonal expansion were also seen in some nonresponding patients. After ivuxolimab, expanded clones were on average more numerous among CD8+ T cells than among CD4+ T cells. At doses of 0.1 to 3.0 mg/kg, clonal expansion of both CD4+ and CD8+ blood T cells was observed from baseline to week 6.

Genomic DNA was extracted from sorted cells for sequencing of the TCRbeta CDR3 region. The immunoSEQ Assay was used to sequence the TCRbeta CDR3 regions. Not all clones reach the TCRdb copy of this immuneACCESS table, which keeps in-frame sequences only. Checked studies attribute under half of the gap to unresolved V genes and leave the rest unexplained. This sample comprises some 66,000 clones, roughly four fifths of them detected only once. The ten top clones hold around 2.5% of the sample. The trial excluded patients who had a history of autoimmune disease or who were on systemic immunosuppression. Peripheral blood for TCR sequencing was collected from all dose cohorts at baseline, on cycle 4 day 1, and on cycle 7 day 1. The samples were taken from a phase I, first-in-human, multicenter, open-label dose-escalation trial of ivuxolimab. Adults with locally advanced or metastatic head and neck squamous cell, hepatocellular, melanoma or renal cell carcinoma were enrolled in the trial. Before TCR sequencing, CD4+ T cells and CD8+ T cells from peripheral blood were sorted into separate populations.

The germline V gene gives CDR1 as SGHDT and CDR2 as YYEEEE. V loses 4 bases, J loses 6 bases, and the germline ends lie 11 bases apart. The cysteine opens and the phenylalanine closes a CDR3 of 12 amino acids. Only the CDR3 DNA stays, 36 bases, in frame from base 1. In regard to this clone: The antigen this receptor binds is unknown. Base qualities are not at hand, and no much larger clone is one base apart.

This TCR was sampled from an adult with an advanced solid tumor such as melanoma, head and neck, liver or kidney cancer. The sequences come from CD4+ or CD8+ T cells sorted from blood, collected in a trial of the OX40 agonist ivuxolimab. The rearrangement joined TRBV5-6 to TRBJ2-7; no D segment can be confidently identified. The base sequence is TGTGCCAGCAGCAGACCTACGGGCGAGCAGTACTTC. Protein translation: CASSRPTGEQYF.